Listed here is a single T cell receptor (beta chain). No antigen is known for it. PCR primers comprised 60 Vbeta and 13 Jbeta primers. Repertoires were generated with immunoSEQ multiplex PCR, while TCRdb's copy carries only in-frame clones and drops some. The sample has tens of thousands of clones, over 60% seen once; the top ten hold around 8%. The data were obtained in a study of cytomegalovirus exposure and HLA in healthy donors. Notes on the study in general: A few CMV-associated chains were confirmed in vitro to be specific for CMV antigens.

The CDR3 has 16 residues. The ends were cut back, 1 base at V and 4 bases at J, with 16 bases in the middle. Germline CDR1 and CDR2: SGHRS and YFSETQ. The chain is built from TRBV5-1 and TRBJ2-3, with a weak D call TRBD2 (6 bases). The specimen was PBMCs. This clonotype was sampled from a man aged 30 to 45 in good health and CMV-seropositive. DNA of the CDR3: TGCGCCAGCAGCTTGTTTGAGGGGATAGCGGCAGATACGCAGTATTTT. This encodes CASSLFEGIAADTQYF.